This TCR beta chain was identified during a study of CD8 T cells in Susac syndrome. Random hexamers were used to reverse transcribe 0.5 to 1 ug of RNA. Across 54 Vbeta and 13 Jbeta, immunoSEQ multiplex PCR amplified TCR beta CDR3. One entry per CDR3 protein, called by TCRdb with MiXCR from the immunoSEQ multiplex PCR reads. The repertoire has a few hundred thousand distinct CDR3 sequences, 85% to 95% of them found once; the top ten carry approximately 0.08%. V was pared by 1 base and J by 6 bases, with 9 bases between. CDR3 length equals 12 residues. Per the germline V gene, CDR1 is DFQATT and CDR2 is SNEGSKA (reference sequence). TEMRA cells were enriched by FACS, while CD8+ and CD4+ T cells were obtained through a negative isolation that was performed magnetically.

This clonotype originated in a human donor with multiple sclerosis. The chain uses TRBV20-1 and TRBJ1-1; no clear D gene. Sequencing was carried out using CD4+ T cells from PBMCs. The CDR3 is CSARVLDAEAFF. As DNA, the CDR3 is TGCAGTGCTAGAGTCCTGGACGCTGAAGCTTTCTTT.